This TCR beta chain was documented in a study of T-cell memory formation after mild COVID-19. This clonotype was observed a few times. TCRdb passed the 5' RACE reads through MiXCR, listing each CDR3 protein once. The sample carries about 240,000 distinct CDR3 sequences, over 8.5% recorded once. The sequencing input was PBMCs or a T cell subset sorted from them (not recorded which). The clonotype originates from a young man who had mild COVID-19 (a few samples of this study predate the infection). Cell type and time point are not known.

CDR3 protein: CSVEVQHNNYGYTF. Written as DNA, the CDR3 is TGCAGCGTTGAAGTTCAACATAATAACTATGGCTACACCTTC. The chain joins TRBV29-1 to TRBJ1-2, with no clear D. Germline assignment: CDR1 SQVTM and CDR2 ANQGSEA. This CDR3 region has 14 residues. The V end lost 1 base, the J end lost 1 base, and 10 bases lay between the germline ends.